The rows below give T cell receptor beta chains drawn from one sample of a study of cytotoxic CD8 clonotypes in ibrutinib-treated CLL. Libraries were prepared by immunoSEQ multiplex PCR; TCRdb keeps only in-frame clonotypes and omits some of them. Among some 35,000 clones listed, 69% were seen once. Specimen: PBMCs, collected before ibrutinib treatment. These receptors were taken from a human donor with chronic lymphocytic leukemia. Both conserved end residues are part of each CDR3. A D gene is named only where the DNA matches it firmly. Not every row has a clone size; where given, it reads once, few, many or a size class.

J gene: TRBJ1-1; clone size: -; D gene: TRBD1; V gene: TRBV6-1; CDR3 protein: CASQDRGHGTEAFF; CDR3 DNA: TGTGCCAGTCAGGACAGGGGGCACGGCACTGAAGCTTTCTTT
J gene: TRBJ2-7; clone size: -; D gene: -; V gene: TRBV19; CDR3 protein: CASSPGTFYEQYF; CDR3 DNA: TGTGCCAGTAGCCCCGGGACCTTCTACGAGCAGTACTTC
J gene: TRBJ1-1; clone size: once; D gene: -; V gene: TRBV5-1; CDR3 protein: CASSLGGFTEAFF; CDR3 DNA: TGCGCCAGCAGCTTGGGAGGATTCACTGAAGCTTTCTTT
J gene: TRBJ1-1; clone size: few; D gene: -; V gene: TRBV7-8; CDR3 protein: CASRARSGDTEAFF; CDR3 DNA: TGTGCCAGCAGGGCGCGTTCAGGGGACACTGAAGCTTTCTTT
J gene: TRBJ2-5; clone size: -; D gene: TRBD1; V gene: TRBV7-6; CDR3 protein: CASRGTAEETQYF; CDR3 DNA: TGTGCCAGCAGGGGGACAGCGGAAGAGACCCAGTACTTC
J gene: TRBJ2-4; clone size: -; D gene: -; V gene: TRBV9; CDR3 protein: CASSVGQEDIQYF; CDR3 DNA: TGTGCCAGCAGCGTAGGGCAGGAGGACATTCAGTACTTC
J gene: TRBJ2-1; clone size: once; D gene: -; V gene: TRBV7-8; CDR3 protein: CASSLLGGEQFF; CDR3 DNA: TGTGCCAGCAGCTTACTAGGGGGTGAGCAGTTCTTC
J gene: TRBJ2-3; clone size: -; D gene: -; V gene: TRBV19; CDR3 protein: CASSIGDTVGDTQYF; CDR3 DNA: TGTGCCAGTAGTATAGGCGACACCGTGGGAGATACGCAGTATTTT
J gene: TRBJ2-5; clone size: -; D gene: TRBD2; V gene: TRBV28; CDR3 protein: CASGRRRGFWTQYF; CDR3 DNA: TGTGCCAGCGGTCGTAGGCGGGGGTTCTGGACCCAGTACTTC
J gene: TRBJ1-6; clone size: -; D gene: TRBD1; V gene: TRBV7-9; CDR3 protein: CASSVGPGQYNSPLHF; CDR3 DNA: TGTGCCAGCAGCGTAGGTCCGGGACAGTATAATTCACCCCTCCACTTT
J gene: TRBJ2-1; clone size: -; D gene: -; V gene: TRBV7-7; CDR3 protein: CASSQDNNNEQFF; CDR3 DNA: TGTGCCAGCAGCCAGGACAATAATAATGAGCAGTTCTTC
J gene: TRBJ1-5; clone size: -; D gene: TRBD1; V gene: TRBV7-9; CDR3 protein: CASSPGQANQPQHF; CDR3 DNA: TGTGCCAGCAGCCCCGGACAGGCTAATCAGCCCCAGCATTTT
J gene: TRBJ2-6; clone size: -; D gene: -; V gene: TRBV30; CDR3 protein: CAQGLQFGANVLTF; CDR3 DNA: TGTGCCCAAGGCCTTCAGTTCGGGGCCAACGTCCTGACTTTC
J gene: TRBJ2-3; clone size: -; D gene: -; V gene: TRBV4-2; CDR3 protein: CASSQGGIDTQYF; CDR3 DNA: TGTGCCAGCAGCCAGGGGGGTATAGATACGCAGTATTTT
J gene: TRBJ2-7; clone size: -; D gene: -; V gene: TRBV7-8; CDR3 protein: CASSFGGLGYEQYF; CDR3 DNA: TGTGCCAGCAGCTTCGGGGGTTTGGGGTACGAGCAGTACTTC
J gene: TRBJ2-3; clone size: -; D gene: -; V gene: TRBV27; CDR3 protein: CASREENEDTQYF; CDR3 DNA: TGTGCCAGCAGGGAGGAAAATGAAGATACGCAGTATTTT
J gene: TRBJ2-7; clone size: few; D gene: TRBD1; V gene: TRBV6-1; CDR3 protein: CASSGGQGGYEQYF; CDR3 DNA: TGTGCCAGCAGTGGTGGACAGGGGGGATACGAGCAGTACTTC
J gene: TRBJ2-5; clone size: -; D gene: TRBD2; V gene: TRBV7-8; CDR3 protein: CASRVGLAGETQYF; CDR3 DNA: TGTGCCAGCAGGGTGGGACTAGCGGGGGAGACCCAGTACTTC
J gene: TRBJ2-2; clone size: medium-sized; D gene: TRBD2; V gene: TRBV4-1; CDR3 protein: CASSQKGTTTDTGELFF; CDR3 DNA: TGCGCCAGCAGCCAAAAAGGGACTACCACTGACACCGGGGAGCTGTTTTTT
J gene: TRBJ2-1; clone size: -; D gene: -; V gene: TRBV27; CDR3 protein: CASRTTVDHNEQFF; CDR3 DNA: TGTGCCAGCAGGACCACGGTGGACCACAATGAGCAGTTCTTC
J gene: TRBJ2-2; clone size: few; D gene: TRBD2; V gene: TRBV10-3; CDR3 protein: CAISDKSGGNTGELFF; CDR3 DNA: TGTGCCATCAGTGACAAGAGCGGGGGGAACACCGGGGAGCTGTTTTTT
J gene: TRBJ1-2; clone size: -; D gene: -; V gene: TRBV19; CDR3 protein: CASIGQWDYGYTF; CDR3 DNA: TGTGCCAGTATAGGGCAATGGGACTATGGCTACACCTTC
J gene: TRBJ2-3; clone size: few; D gene: TRBD2; V gene: TRBV18; CDR3 protein: CASSLTGTSVTDTQYF; CDR3 DNA: TGTGCCAGCTCACTCACCGGGACTAGCGTCACAGATACGCAGTATTTT
J gene: TRBJ2-2; clone size: -; D gene: -; V gene: TRBV28; CDR3 protein: CASLRTVNTGELFF; CDR3 DNA: TGTGCCAGCCTAAGGACAGTCAACACCGGGGAGCTGTTTTTT
J gene: TRBJ1-4; clone size: -; D gene: -; V gene: TRBV25-1; CDR3 protein: CASSDDYGFNEKLFF; CDR3 DNA: TGTGCCAGCAGTGACGATTACGGTTTCAATGAAAAACTGTTTTTT
J gene: TRBJ1-2; clone size: -; D gene: -; V gene: TRBV11-3; CDR3 protein: CASSLRGQNYGYTF; CDR3 DNA: TGTGCCAGCAGCTTAAGAGGGCAAAACTATGGCTACACCTTC
J gene: TRBJ2-7; clone size: -; D gene: TRBD2; V gene: TRBV19; CDR3 protein: CASRRLAGVYEQYF; CDR3 DNA: TGTGCCAGCCGTAGACTAGCGGGAGTCTACGAGCAGTACTTC
J gene: TRBJ2-7; clone size: -; D gene: -; V gene: TRBV6-5; CDR3 protein: CASSSRDTSYEQYF; CDR3 DNA: TGTGCCAGCAGTTCCCGGGACACCTCCTACGAGCAGTACTTC
J gene: TRBJ2-7; clone size: once; D gene: -; V gene: TRBV30; CDR3 protein: CAWSDEGAYEQYF; CDR3 DNA: TGTGCCTGGAGTGATGAAGGCGCCTACGAGCAGTACTTC
J gene: TRBJ2-7; clone size: once; D gene: TRBD2; V gene: TRBV19; CDR3 protein: CATGGGGEFSYEQYF; CDR3 DNA: TGTGCCACCGGCGGGGGAGGGGAATTCTCCTACGAGCAGTACTTC
J gene: TRBJ1-2; clone size: many; D gene: -; V gene: TRBV18; CDR3 protein: CASSRPDSYGYTF; CDR3 DNA: TGTGCCAGCTCACGACCTGACAGCTATGGCTACACCTTC
J gene: TRBJ2-2; clone size: -; D gene: -; V gene: TRBV14; CDR3 protein: CASSQVSGTGELFF; CDR3 DNA: TGTGCCAGCAGCCAAGTCTCAGGGACCGGGGAGCTGTTTTTT
J gene: TRBJ1-4; clone size: -; D gene: TRBD1; V gene: TRBV15; CDR3 protein: CATSRSHGTGAEKLFF; CDR3 DNA: TGTGCCACCAGCAGATCGCATGGGACAGGGGCTGAAAAACTGTTTTTT
J gene: TRBJ2-7; clone size: -; D gene: TRBD1; V gene: TRBV28; CDR3 protein: CASRPGQGAYYEQYF; CDR3 DNA: TGTGCCAGCAGGCCGGGACAGGGAGCATATTACGAGCAGTACTTC
J gene: TRBJ2-7; clone size: large; D gene: TRBD1; V gene: TRBV28; CDR3 protein: CASRIDRASSYEQYF; CDR3 DNA: TGTGCCAGCAGAATAGACAGGGCTAGCTCCTACGAGCAGTACTTC
J gene: TRBJ2-7; clone size: few; D gene: -; V gene: TRBV25-1; CDR3 protein: CASSEFSTLSYEQYF; CDR3 DNA: TGTGCCAGCAGTGAATTTAGCACGCTCTCCTACGAGCAGTACTTC
J gene: TRBJ2-3; clone size: -; D gene: -; V gene: TRBV19; CDR3 protein: CASSPRTSTDTQYF; CDR3 DNA: TGTGCCAGTAGTCCCCGAACTAGCACAGATACGCAGTATTTT
J gene: TRBJ2-7; clone size: -; D gene: -; V gene: TRBV9; CDR3 protein: CASSVDFRYEQYF; CDR3 DNA: TGTGCCAGCAGCGTTGACTTTCGCTACGAGCAGTACTTC
J gene: TRBJ1-2; clone size: -; D gene: TRBD1; V gene: TRBV6-1; CDR3 protein: CASSVDRDPIGYTF; CDR3 DNA: TGTGCCAGCAGTGTAGACAGGGACCCTATAGGCTACACCTTC
J gene: TRBJ2-7; clone size: once; D gene: -; V gene: TRBV7-2; CDR3 protein: CASSLGPSYEQYF; CDR3 DNA: TGTGCCAGCAGCTTAGGTCCCAGCTACGAGCAGTACTTC
J gene: TRBJ2-7; clone size: few; D gene: TRBD1; V gene: TRBV6-1; CDR3 protein: CASKTSQGPFYEQYF; CDR3 DNA: TGTGCCAGCAAGACCTCACAGGGGCCTTTCTACGAGCAGTACTTC
J gene: TRBJ1-4; clone size: -; D gene: -; V gene: TRBV4-2; CDR3 protein: CASSQAAGSNNEKLFF; CDR3 DNA: TGTGCCAGCAGCCAAGCCGCTGGGTCAAATAATGAAAAACTGTTTTTT
J gene: TRBJ1-5; clone size: once; D gene: TRBD1; V gene: TRBV29-1; CDR3 protein: CSVQQGINQPQHF; CDR3 DNA: TGCAGCGTTCAACAGGGGATCAATCAGCCCCAGCATTTT
J gene: TRBJ2-1; clone size: -; D gene: -; V gene: TRBV6-9; CDR3 protein: CASSYIVLAPAENEQFF; CDR3 DNA: TGTGCCAGCAGTTATATCGTACTAGCCCCGGCGGAAAATGAGCAGTTCTTC
J gene: TRBJ1-2; clone size: -; D gene: -; V gene: TRBV5-4; CDR3 protein: CASSWGFDYGYTF; CDR3 DNA: TGTGCCAGCAGCTGGGGGTTCGATTATGGCTACACCTTC
J gene: TRBJ2-1; clone size: once; D gene: -; V gene: TRBV7-3; CDR3 protein: CASSNRSSGNEQFF; CDR3 DNA: TGTGCCAGCAGCAACCGCTCCAGCGGCAATGAGCAGTTCTTC
J gene: TRBJ1-1; clone size: -; D gene: -; V gene: TRBV6-5; CDR3 protein: CASSSRGGYSEAFF; CDR3 DNA: TGTGCCAGCAGTTCCCGGGGAGGGTACTCTGAAGCTTTCTTT
J gene: TRBJ1-1; clone size: -; D gene: -; V gene: TRBV7-3; CDR3 protein: CASSIQVNTEAFF; CDR3 DNA: TGTGCCAGCAGCATTCAGGTTAACACTGAAGCTTTCTTT
J gene: TRBJ1-1; clone size: -; D gene: -; V gene: TRBV27; CDR3 protein: CASSGQLNTEAFF; CDR3 DNA: TGTGCCAGCAGTGGGCAGTTGAACACTGAAGCTTTCTTT
J gene: TRBJ1-1; clone size: -; D gene: -; V gene: TRBV6-1; CDR3 protein: CASSDTQTRMNTEAFF; CDR3 DNA: TGTGCCAGCAGTGACACACAGACAAGGATGAACACTGAAGCTTTCTTT
J gene: TRBJ1-2; clone size: -; D gene: -; V gene: TRBV30; CDR3 protein: CALQGDGYTF; CDR3 DNA: TGTGCCTTACAGGGAGATGGCTACACCTTC
J gene: TRBJ1-2; clone size: few; D gene: -; V gene: TRBV28; CDR3 protein: CASSRLQGTYGYTF; CDR3 DNA: TGTGCCAGCAGTCGGCTACAGGGTACCTATGGCTACACCTTC
J gene: TRBJ1-5; clone size: -; D gene: -; V gene: TRBV28; CDR3 protein: CASRRGTPSNQPQHF; CDR3 DNA: TGTGCCAGCAGGCGCGGGACACCGAGCAATCAGCCCCAGCATTTT
J gene: TRBJ1-5; clone size: few; D gene: -; V gene: TRBV19; CDR3 protein: CASSIDWGNNQPQHF; CDR3 DNA: TGTGCCAGTAGTATAGATTGGGGGAACAATCAGCCCCAGCATTTT